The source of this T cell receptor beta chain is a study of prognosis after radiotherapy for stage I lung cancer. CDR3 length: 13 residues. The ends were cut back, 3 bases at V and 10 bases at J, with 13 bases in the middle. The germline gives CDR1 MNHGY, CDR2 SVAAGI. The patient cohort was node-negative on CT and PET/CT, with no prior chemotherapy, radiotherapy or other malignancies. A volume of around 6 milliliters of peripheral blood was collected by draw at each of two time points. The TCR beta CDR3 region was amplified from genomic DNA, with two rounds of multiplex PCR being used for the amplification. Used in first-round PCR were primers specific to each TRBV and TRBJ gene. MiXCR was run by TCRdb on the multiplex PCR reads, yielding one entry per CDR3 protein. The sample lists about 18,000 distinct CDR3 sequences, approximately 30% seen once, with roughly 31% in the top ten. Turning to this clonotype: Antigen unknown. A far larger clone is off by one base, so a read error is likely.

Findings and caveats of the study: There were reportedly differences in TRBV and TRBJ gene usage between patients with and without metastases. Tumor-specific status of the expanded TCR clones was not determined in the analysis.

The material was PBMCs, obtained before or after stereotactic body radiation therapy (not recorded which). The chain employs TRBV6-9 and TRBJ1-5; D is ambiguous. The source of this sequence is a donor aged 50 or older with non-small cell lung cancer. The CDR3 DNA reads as TGTGCCAGCAGTTACAATCGAGGTCATCCCCAGCATTTT. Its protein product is CASSYNRGHPQHF.